These 14 T cell receptor beta chains came from one sample sequenced in a study of blood T cell repertoires in COVID-19. Some clones are missing from TCRdb's copy, which holds only in-frame ones; the method was immunoSEQ multiplex PCR. The profile covers 150,000 to 160,000 clones, with about four fifths appearing a single time and about 31% taken by the ten largest. The sample consisted of peripheral blood. Source of these receptors: a woman aged 60 to 75 with acute or convalescent COVID-19.

This chain joins TRBV30 and TRBJ2-3, with TRBD2 matching over 8 bases. The CDR3 totals 13 residues. The V gene's germline CDR1 is GTSNPN and CDR2 SVGIG (reference sequence). The ends lost 4 bases at V and 3 bases at J; junction bases unmatched: 3. The CDR3 spells CAWNKRGTDTQYF. The DNA of the CDR3 is TGTGCCTGGAATAAGCGGGGGACAGATACGCAGTATTTT.

This clone was seen more than once but under ten times. Within the sample, other DNA sequences also encode this same CDR3. This chain connects TRBV3-1 (or the pseudogene TRBV3-2) to TRBJ1-2; D not resolved. The CDR3 spans 12 residues. CDR1 is LGHDT, CDR2 YNNKEL, per germline (reference sequence). The germline V and J ends were trimmed by 1 base and 3 bases, with 3 bases remaining between them. The CDR3 DNA reads as TGTGCCAGCAGCCAAGCCGACTATGGCTACACCTTC. Protein: CASSQADYGYTF.

This clone has just a few counts. V gene TRBV10-3 combines with J gene TRBJ2-7, with a possible D match to TRBD1 (5 bases). V shed 3 bases and J shed 2 bases, with 8 bases lying between them. Germline V lookup: CDR1 ENHRY, CDR2 SYGVKD. The CDR3 has 13 residues. The CDR3 bases are TGTGCCATCAGTGAAGAAGGGGCCTACGAGCAGTACGTC. This sequence encodes CAISEEGAYEQYV.

The rearrangement uses TRBV11-3 and TRBJ2-3; TRBD2 might be the D (6 bases). The CDR3 has 13 residues. CDR1 is SGHNT, CDR2 YENEEA, per germline. Trimming left V 4 bases short and J 1 base short, with 6 bases between. The CDR3 nucleotides read TGTGCCAGCAGCTCGGGGGGCACAGATACGCAGTATTTT. Its translation is CASSSGGTDTQYF.

The V gene is TRBV7-3, the J gene TRBJ2-1; 7 bases line up with TRBD1. Germline V gene sequence: CDR1 SGHTA, CDR2 FQGTGA. J gave up 8 bases and V 5 bases, and 3 bases lay outside the gene matches. The CDR3 runs 12 residues. CDR3 in amino acids: CASSIDRDEQFF. The CDR3 DNA sequence: TGTGCCAGCAGCATCGACAGGGATGAGCAGTTCTTC.

The V call is TRBV5-1, the J call TRBJ2-1, with 8 positions matching TRBD1. This CDR3 is built from 15 residues. V lost 3 bases, J lost 0 bases, and 2 bases stayed unmatched. Germline CDR1 SGHRS, CDR2 YFSETQ. The CDR3 DNA sequence: TGCGCCAGCAGCTCGACAGGGGCCTCCTACAATGAGCAGTTCTTC. Its translation is CASSSTGASYNEQFF.

The table lists this clone with a count of one. The chain links TRBV5-1 to TRBJ1-4, with TRBD1 as a possible D gene (6 bases). The germline V gene has CDR1 SGHRS and CDR2 YFSETQ. The CDR3 consists of 13 residues. V lost 4 bases to trimming and J lost 12 bases, with 16 bases between them. DNA of the CDR3: TGCGCCAGCAGCCAGGACAGACCCGAAGAACTGTTTTTT. Protein: CASSQDRPEELFF.

The chain uses TRBV4-1 and TRBJ2-2, with D maybe TRBD1 (5 bases). Trimming took 2 bases from V and 6 from J, leaving 13 bases between them. The CDR3 loop spans 15 amino acids. Looked up from germline, CDR1 is MGHRA and CDR2 is YSYEKL. CDR3 in DNA: TGCGCCAGCAGCCAACGACCAACAGGTCCCGGGGAGCTGTTTTTT. This codes for CASSQRPTGPGELFF.

J is TRBJ2-2 and V is TRBV5-1; 9 bases map to TRBD2. The CDR3 has 15 amino acids. The junction had 5 bases not matched to a gene; V was cut back by 3 bases and J by 5 bases. Germline V gene lookup returns CDR1 SGHRS and CDR2 YFSETQ. In nucleotides, the CDR3 is TGCGCCAGCAGCTCCCGCGGGGGGGGGACCGGGGAGCTGTTTTTT. Translating it yields CASSSRGGGTGELFF.

This clone turned up a few times. This sequence joins TRBV19 and TRBJ1-3; tentative D call: TRBD1 (6 bases). The CDR3 length is 14 residues. V was trimmed by 5 bases and J by 4 bases, leaving 12 bases between them. Germline V gives CDR1 LNHDA, CDR2 SQIVND (reference sequence). CDR3 protein: CASSWGHGGNTIYF. In DNA form, the CDR3 reads TGTGCCAGTAGTTGGGGGCACGGCGGAAACACCATATATTTT.

This clone was counted a single time. The chain employs TRBV28 and TRBJ1-5; the match to TRBD1 covers 7 bases. V gave up 5 bases and J gave up 6 bases; unmatched junction bases: 7. The CDR3 sequence is 14 residues long. Germline values: CDR1 MDHEN, CDR2 SYDVKM. CDR3 sequence: CASSAQGGGQPQHF. CDR3 bases: TGTGCCAGCAGTGCCCAGGGGGGTGGTCAGCCCCAGCATTTT. Using reference TRBV28 and TRBJ1-5 for the parts outside the CDR3, the full variable domain is DVKVTQSSRYLVKRTGEKVFLECVQDMDHENMFWYRQDPGLGLRLIYFSYDVKMKEKGDIPEGYSVSREKKERFSLILESASTNQTSMYLCASSAQGGGQPQHFGDGTRLSIL.

The V call is TRBV2, the J call TRBJ1-2; D may be TRBD1 (5 bases). The V end lost 0 bases, the J end lost 8 bases, and 13 bases lay between the germline ends. In germline, CDR1 is SNHLY, CDR2 FYNNEI. The CDR3 consists of 14 residues. The CDR3 is CASSEAGQIRGYTF. The CDR3 DNA reads as TGTGCCAGCAGTGAAGCGGGGCAGATTCGAGGCTACACCTTC.

J is TRBJ1-2 and V is TRBV15, with 9 bases aligning to TRBD1. The junction had 3 bases not matched to a gene; V was cut back by 0 bases and J by 1 base. CDR1 is LNHNV and CDR2 is YYDKDF in the germline V gene (reference sequence). This CDR3 spans 16 amino acids. The DNA of the CDR3 is TGTGCCACCAGCAGAGATCGGGGACAGGGTAACTATGGCTACACCTTC. This sequence encodes CATSRDRGQGNYGYTF.

In this sample, this clone turned up a few times. V and J are TRBV28 and TRBJ2-1; perhaps TRBD1 as D (6 bases). This CDR3 is 15 amino acids long. The germline V gene encodes CDR1 MDHEN and CDR2 SYDVKM. The V gene lost 5 bases and the J gene lost 4 bases, with 15 bases spanning the gap. The CDR3 reads CASSPTGSGYNEQFF. The CDR3, as DNA: TGTGCCAGCAGTCCCACAGGGTCGGGGTACAATGAGCAGTTCTTC. Full variable domain (remainder filled in from reference TRBV28 and TRBJ2-1): DVKVTQSSRYLVKRTGEKVFLECVQDMDHENMFWYRQDPGLGLRLIYFSYDVKMKEKGDIPEGYSVSREKKERFSLILESASTNQTSMYLCASSPTGSGYNEQFFGPGTRLTVL.